The subject of this entry is one T cell receptor beta chain. Its antigen is still unknown. The CDR3 is 15 amino acids. Germline V gene sequence: CDR1 SGHAT, CDR2 FQNNGV. The record originates from a study of chemoradiotherapy in HPV16-positive cancers. Looking at the study overall: Candidate HPV-specific clones and shared TCR motifs came from two HPV16-positive patients.

Whole-study findings and limits: Better recurrence-free survival went with HPV-responsive T-cell expansion in HPV16-positive patients. During treatment, candidate HPV-specific clones and E7-related motifs expanded in tumor.

Over chemoradiotherapy, repertoires were sampled more than once. Repertoires were generated with immunoSEQ multiplex PCR, while TCRdb's copy carries only in-frame clones and drops some. Of about 21,000 clones listed, 70% to 90% were seen once; the top ten hold approximately 2.5%. The rearrangement uses TRBV11-2 and TRBJ2-5; 9 bases align to TRBD2. The DNA matches TRBJ2-7 better at its end, which makes the J call doubtful. The TCR sequence derives from a human donor with HPV-associated anogenital cancer. Specimen: blood, collected from a patient who underwent chemoradiotherapy. Here the CDR3 DNA reads TGTGCCAGCAGCTTAGTAGCGGGAGTCTCCTACGAGCAGTACTTC. Translated: CASSLVAGVSYEQYF.